This T cell receptor beta chain appears in the sequencing data of a study of cytomegalovirus exposure and HLA in healthy donors (dated by TCRdb to 2016 to 2017). At the level of the whole study: According to an earlier analysis of 587 of the donors, some 170 million T cells yielded roughly 110 million unique TCR beta sequences and 276 Gb of sequence data. An early release that covered some 630 HLA-typed donors contained approximately 320 gigabases of sequencing data and tens of millions of unique TCR sequences. Among the roughly 410 genotyped donors, about 83% belonged to the genetic ancestry cluster associated with self-reported Caucasian donors. The study aimed to test whether signatures of past pathogen exposure could be identified by cataloging public T cell receptors. The study used immunosequencing to profile the T cell repertoires of approximately 630 subjects and linked those repertoires to cytomegalovirus serostatus. A separate validation cohort of roughly 130 different subjects was used in addition to the approximately 610-subject first cohort. High-throughput TCR immunosequencing, statistical association of individual TCRs with disease status, and machine learning were combined to predict cytomegalovirus infection status. A later analysis re-examined previously published TCR beta repertoires from just over 650 donors and added high-resolution HLA genotyping to investigate patterns of TCR occurrence. The later analysis used no new phenotypic data to find candidate immune exposures, relying instead on TCR beta sequences and their occurrence across donors. An earlier analysis of 587 of the donors used high-throughput TCR beta sequencing to judge whether each TCR beta V gene segment behaved as functional or pseudogenic. Alongside the repertoire data, information on donor age, sex, ethnicity and CMV serostatus was compiled. A later genetic analysis used genome-wide SNP genotypes for about 60% of the roughly 700 donors, treating that subset as a discovery cohort. All discovery cohort repertoires had been generated on a single sequencing platform. Both class I and class II loci were covered by HLA typing, at four-digit resolution. The number of typed donors differed by locus: 629-630 for A, B, C, DRB1 and DQB1; 500 to 550 for DQA1; 606 for DPA1; and about 450 for DPB1. Several DR-DQ haplotypes were handled as single units for association and clustering because linkage in the cohort was strong. Across 300 to 500 genotyped donors of the cohort, an average of approximately 200,000 unique TCR beta nucleotide sequences per donor were sequenced, and roughly a sixth of those sequences were non-productive. What the work shows at the level of the full study, not this receptor alone: A later analysis found that most CMV-associated TCR beta chains appeared HLA-restricted, with HLA associations seemingly driven largely by CMV exposure. In a later analysis, HLA-associated TCR beta chains showed more clonal expansion and lower generation probabilities than non-associated chains that were equally common. Across donors, most TCR sequences were observed very rarely, whereas some public TCRs were present in many individuals. In a later analysis, TCR association rates were found to vary across HLA loci, with the most associated TCRs seen for DRB1 alleles and the fewest for HLA-C alleles. A further reported finding was that TCR beta sequences accurately predicted the HLA-A and HLA-B alleles for most subjects in the first cohort. Because the 87-base-pair reads could not distinguish some IMGT-functional V segments, including TRBV6-2 and TRBV6-3, those segments were excluded. A total of about 150 TCR beta chains were listed by the study as associated with cytomegalovirus. The earlier analysis of fewer than 750 of the donors excluded roughly 16 rarely observed V segments, including chromosome 9 orphons, because counts were too low. A few of the identified cytomegalovirus-associated TCR beta chains were confirmed in vitro to be specific for cytomegalovirus antigens. Roughly uniform sequencing depth across donors was assumed in presence/absence analyses, although this assumption may not hold. At a false discovery rate of 0.05, a later analysis linked approximately 18,000 TCR beta sequences to specific HLA alleles. When HLA alleles, especially DR and DQ, strongly co-occurred, TCR associations were difficult to assign to individual alleles. HLA typing was unavailable for some donors at each locus, so association tests used only the typed subset. The cohort was sequenced for TCR beta chains only, and without alpha or paired-chain data the features that could be detected were limited. A later genetic analysis reported fewer N-insertions in productive TCRs among donors in an Asian-associated ancestry cluster than the roughly 700-donor mean. A later analysis reported that several top co-occurrence clusters appeared linked to parvovirus B19, influenza, CMV and Epstein-Barr virus. In an earlier analysis of approximately 590 of the donors, most TCR beta V segments appeared in productive rearrangements about 90% or about 30% of the time, broadly matching IMGT annotations. An association between a missense DCLRE1C variant and V-gene and J-gene trimming of TCR beta chains was found in a later genetic analysis and replicated in an independent cohort. According to the authors, the approach could potentially be generalized to other disease states and immunological phenotypes. The classifier was reported to diagnose cytomegalovirus status with high specificity and sensitivity in both the original and validation cohorts. A group of highly shared sequence variants was considered likely to be a technical artifact of the sequencing pipeline. For the cohort, immune exposure information was limited to CMV serostatus. Correlated functional status among segregating V segments might reflect linkage disequilibrium, but an unknown experimental factor could not be ruled out.

V loses 4 bases of germline sequence and J loses 1 base, and the interval between the two ends is 11 bases. The CDR3 covers 15 residues, taking in both the cysteine and the phenylalanine. The kept DNA is CDR3 alone, 45 bases in frame from the first base. CDR1 and CDR2 (MGHRA, YSYEKL) derive from the germline V gene. In total, roughly 710 healthy bone marrow donors made up the cohort. Cohort members were all nominally healthy when sampled, although unrecorded immune exposures were likely present. The donor tested CMV seropositive, placing the donor among the 310 or so seropositive members of the cohort. Each donor provided a peripheral blood sample, and peripheral blood mononuclear cells were used for TCR beta sequencing. Genomic DNA extraction from the blood cell samples was performed with the Qiagen DNeasy Blood Extraction Kit. The library was obtained by the immunoSEQ multiplex PCR assay. The multiplex PCR relied on a mix of 60 forward primers for TCR Vbeta segments and 13 reverse primers for TCR Jbeta segments. A multiplex PCR assay on genomic DNA amplified the CDR3 region of rearranged TCR beta genes. On the Illumina HiSeq System, the amplified TCR beta libraries were sequenced as 87-base-pair reads. The authors processed their data as follows. In a later analysis, some 80 million unique TCR beta chains were counted across the 690 or so repertoires, and approximately 11 million of these chains were shared by at least two donors. Raw reads were error-corrected and collapsed into unique sequences by a nearest-neighbor algorithm in which closely related sequences were merged to remove PCR and sequencing errors. To assign V, D and J gene segments, CDR3 sequences were aligned to IMGT reference sequences. For a sequence to be retained, a match of at least six nucleotides to both a V gene segment and a J gene segment was required. Rearrangements were classified as productive when the CDR3 lacked stop codons and remained in frame with V and J, and all other rearrangements were classified as non-productive. CDR3 was defined by IMGT convention, running from the second conserved V-encoded cysteine to the conserved J-encoded phenylalanine. The earlier analysis of about 610 of the donors excluded sequences that lacked an unambiguous match to a single V gene segment. In an earlier analysis of several hundred of the donors, V segments were called functional above 56.7% productive rearrangements and were called segregating when the between-donor standard deviation exceeded 5%. A statistical classification framework was built for diagnosing cytomegalovirus status from the catalog of TCR beta chain sequences. In a later analysis, V and J genes were assigned by comparing TCR nucleotide sequences against IMGT/GENE-DB human TR gene sequences. A later analysis assigned CDR3 sequences and most-parsimonious VDJ recombination scenarios with the TCRdist pipeline. In a later analysis, each TCR beta chain was defined by its CDR3 amino acid sequence together with its V-gene family, and reads without a unique V-gene family were excluded. In a later analysis, 500 to 650 highly shared, low-generation-probability nucleotide sequences were removed to address suspected cross-contamination and a sequencing artifact. In a later analysis, a clonal expansion index for each public chain was calculated from normalized within-repertoire ranks of inferred template counts. A later analysis computed generation probabilities with a VDJ recombination model fitted to out-of-frame rearrangements, and checked the results against IGoR. In a later analysis, TCR-TCR, TCR-HLA and TCR-CMV co-occurrence was scored with hypergeometric tests, and a repertoire-size bias correction was applied to TCR pairs. In a later analysis, false discovery rates were estimated by permuting HLA or CMV assignments 20 times. A later analysis grouped co-occurring TCRs with DBSCAN, adding TCRdist sequence similarity when clustering within HLA-allele-positive subsets. Repertoires with fewer than 30,000 or more than 120,000 public chains, plus five repertoires with anomalous nucleotide sharing, were excluded from co-occurrence clustering. TCRdb obtained this table from immuneACCESS and retained in-frame rearrangements with V and J assigned. These tables miss some clones; where compared with another copy, unresolved V genes account for less than half of the shortfall, and the remainder is unexplained. Clone size and the V and J calls come from that table; the DNA yielded D and trimming. This sample comprises 250,000 to 350,000 clones, roughly 89% of them detected only once. The ten most abundant clones make up almost 4% of the sample.

About this clone: Its antigen remains unidentified. Per-base quality was not reported, and no clone a single base away is much larger than it.

The chain is made from TRBV4-1 and TRBJ1-5; too little of a D gene remains to name it. The sequence came from a man aged 40-55 years in good health and CMV-seropositive. The specimen was PBMCs. For the CDR3, the sequence is CASSLRRESNQPQHF. The DNA is as follows: TGCGCCAGCAGCCTTCGGAGGGAAAGCAATCAGCCCCAGCATTTT.